The 3 T cell receptor beta chains in this list originate from one sample, sequenced in a study of blood T cell repertoires in COVID-19. The repertoire was sequenced with immunoSEQ multiplex PCR; TCRdb's copy has only in-frame clones and lacks some. The repertoire holds more than 300,000 clones, with around 87% as singletons. Sequenced material: peripheral blood. Receptors originate from a woman between 25 and 40 years old with COVID-19, enrolled during active disease.

The chain recombines TRBV5-6 with TRBJ2-7, with D perhaps TRBD2 (5 bases). The ends were cut back, 1 base at V and 5 bases at J, with 7 bases in the middle. This CDR3 region has 12 residues. Germline lookup yields CDR1 SGHDT and CDR2 YYEEEE. CDR3 in DNA: TGTGCCAGCAGCTTGCCTAGCAACGAGCAGTACTTC. Amino acid sequence: CASSLPSNEQYF.

The chain combines TRBV5-1 with TRBJ2-3; 12 nucleotides line up with TRBD2. There are 15 residues in the CDR3. Germline loops: CDR1 SGHRS, CDR2 YFSETQ. J was trimmed by 5 bases and V by 4 bases; bases with no gene match: 5. The CDR3 spells CASSKTSGRKDTQYF. CDR3 coding DNA: TGCGCCAGCAGCAAGACTAGCGGGAGAAAAGATACGCAGTATTTT.

V gene TRBV6-5 combines with J gene TRBJ2-7, with TRBD2 matching 11 bases. CDR1 is MNHEY, CDR2 SVGAGI, per germline. V lost 6 bases, J lost 3 bases, and 7 bases stayed unmatched. This CDR3 spans 15 amino acids. Here the CDR3 reads CASRVELAGVYEQYF. The CDR3 coding sequence is TGTGCCAGCAGGGTCGAACTAGCGGGAGTCTACGAGCAGTACTTC.